The T cell receptor (beta chain) under discussion was sequenced for a study of T-cell reconstitution after alpha-beta-depleted transplantation in children. Study-level points and caveats: Alpha-beta T cells present about two months after transplant were reported to originate from several hundred expanded graft clones.

The germline V and J ends were trimmed by 5 bases and 7 bases, with 18 bases remaining between them. The CDR3 is 15 amino acids. The germline V gene has CDR1 DFQATT and CDR2 SNEGSKA (reference sequence). This clonotype appeared many times. Its specificity is unknown. It was with unique molecular identifiers that the TCRbeta library was prepared. TCRdb reprocessed the PCR reads with MiXCR, giving one entry per CDR3 protein. The repertoire holds about 160,000 distinct CDR3 sequences, with around 10% as singletons. The sample here was PBMCs, taken before TCRalphabeta/CD19-depleted stem cell transplant. The V call is TRBV20-1, the J call TRBJ1-6; possible D gene TRBD1, 5 bases. The origin of this receptor is a boy aged 2-15 years with acute myeloid leukemia, due to receive a stem cell transplant. CDR3: CSASPRGWGNSPLHF. The CDR3 bases are TGCAGTGCTTCACCTCGGGGGTGGGGAAATTCACCCCTCCACTTT.